This TCR beta chain derives from a study of OX40 agonist ivuxolimab in advanced cancers. Study details: Patients were dosed intravenously with ivuxolimab at 0.01 to 10 mg/kg every 2 weeks. Cohort: around 79% men, mean age about 62, aged roughly 20 to 79. Findings of the study overall: Within 6 weeks, CD4+ and CD8+ blood T cells expanded clonally at 0.1 to 3.0 mg/kg.

The investigators sampled blood at baseline, at cycle 4 day 1, and at cycle 7 day 1. Worth noting for this clone: Its antigen is not identified.

The CDR3 is made up of 16 amino acids. Germline-derived CDR1 and CDR2 are MGHRA and YSYEKL. Trimming pared 0 bases from V and 2 bases from J, leaving 14 bases between. The repertoire was sequenced with immunoSEQ multiplex PCR; TCRdb's copy has only in-frame clones and lacks some. This sample has tens of thousands of clones, with roughly 90% found just once. The chain recombines TRBV4-1 with TRBJ2-7, with a possible D match to TRBD2 (6 bases). The sample was CD4+ or CD8+ T cells sorted from blood, taken in a trial of the OX40 agonist ivuxolimab. This TCR derives from an adult with an advanced solid tumor such as melanoma, head and neck, liver or kidney cancer. The DNA of the CDR3 is TGCGCCAGCAGCCAAGATCGGGCGGGATCGACCTACGAGCAGTACTTC. This gives the protein CASSQDRAGSTYEQYF.